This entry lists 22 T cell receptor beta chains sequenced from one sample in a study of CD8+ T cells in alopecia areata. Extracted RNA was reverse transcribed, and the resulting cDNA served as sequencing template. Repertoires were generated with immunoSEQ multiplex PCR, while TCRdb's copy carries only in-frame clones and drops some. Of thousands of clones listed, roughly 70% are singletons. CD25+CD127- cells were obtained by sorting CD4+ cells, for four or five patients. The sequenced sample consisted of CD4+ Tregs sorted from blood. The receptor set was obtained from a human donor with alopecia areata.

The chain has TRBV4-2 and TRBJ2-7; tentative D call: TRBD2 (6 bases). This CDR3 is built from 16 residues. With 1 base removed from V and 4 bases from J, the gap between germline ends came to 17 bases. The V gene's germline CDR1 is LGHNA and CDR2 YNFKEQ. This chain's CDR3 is CASSQVVDGGLYEQYF. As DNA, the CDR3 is TGTGCCAGCAGCCAAGTTGTAGACGGGGGACTTTACGAGCAGTACTTC.

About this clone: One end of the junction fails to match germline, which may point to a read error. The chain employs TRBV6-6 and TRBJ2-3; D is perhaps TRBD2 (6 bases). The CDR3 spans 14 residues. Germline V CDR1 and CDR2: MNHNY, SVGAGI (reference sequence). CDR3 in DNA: TGTGCCGGCAGCGGAGGGAGGAACACAGATACGCAGTATTTT. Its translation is CAGSGGRNTDTQYF.

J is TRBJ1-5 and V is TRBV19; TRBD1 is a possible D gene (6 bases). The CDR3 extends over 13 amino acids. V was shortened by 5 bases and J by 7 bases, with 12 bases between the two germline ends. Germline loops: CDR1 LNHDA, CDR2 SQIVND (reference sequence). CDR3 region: CASSPLDSQPQHF. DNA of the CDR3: TGTGCCAGTAGTCCGTTGGACAGCCAGCCCCAGCATTTT.

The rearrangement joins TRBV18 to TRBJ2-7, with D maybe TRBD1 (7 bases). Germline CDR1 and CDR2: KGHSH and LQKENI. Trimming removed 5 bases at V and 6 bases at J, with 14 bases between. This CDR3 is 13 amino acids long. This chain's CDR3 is CASSTAGGGEQYF. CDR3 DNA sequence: TGTGCCAGCTCAACGGCAGGGGGAGGCGAGCAGTACTTC.

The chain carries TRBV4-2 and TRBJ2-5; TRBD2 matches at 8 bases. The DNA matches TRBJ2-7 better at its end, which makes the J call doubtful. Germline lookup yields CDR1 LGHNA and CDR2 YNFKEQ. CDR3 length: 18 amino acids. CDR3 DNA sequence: TGTGCCAGCAGCTTTCGACAAGGGGCTAGCGGGCCCACCTACGAGCAGTACTTC. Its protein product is CASSFRQGASGPTYEQYF.

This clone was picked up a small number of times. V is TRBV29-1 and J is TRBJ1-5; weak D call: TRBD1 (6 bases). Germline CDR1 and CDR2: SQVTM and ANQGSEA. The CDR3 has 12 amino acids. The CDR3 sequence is CSGGGDGQPQHF. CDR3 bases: TGCAGTGGCGGGGGCGATGGTCAGCCCCAGCATTTT.

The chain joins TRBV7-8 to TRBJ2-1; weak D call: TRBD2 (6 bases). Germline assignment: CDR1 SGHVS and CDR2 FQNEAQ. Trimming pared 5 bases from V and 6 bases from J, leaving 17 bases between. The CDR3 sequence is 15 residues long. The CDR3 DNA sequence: TGTGCCAGCAGCCTACGGTCGGGAGTACTCAATGAGCAGTTCTTC. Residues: CASSLRSGVLNEQFF.

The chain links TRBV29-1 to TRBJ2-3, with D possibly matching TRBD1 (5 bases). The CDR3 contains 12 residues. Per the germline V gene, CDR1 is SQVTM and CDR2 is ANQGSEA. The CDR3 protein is CIITGFTDTQYF. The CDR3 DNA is TGCATCATAACAGGATTCACAGATACGCAGTATTTT.

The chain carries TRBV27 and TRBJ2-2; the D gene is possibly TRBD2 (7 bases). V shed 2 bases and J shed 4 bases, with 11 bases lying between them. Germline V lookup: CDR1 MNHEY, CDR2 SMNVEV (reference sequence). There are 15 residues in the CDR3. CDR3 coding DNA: TGTGCCAGCAGTTTAAGAGGGGGGGTCACCGGGGAGCTGTTTTTT. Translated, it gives CASSLRGGVTGELFF.

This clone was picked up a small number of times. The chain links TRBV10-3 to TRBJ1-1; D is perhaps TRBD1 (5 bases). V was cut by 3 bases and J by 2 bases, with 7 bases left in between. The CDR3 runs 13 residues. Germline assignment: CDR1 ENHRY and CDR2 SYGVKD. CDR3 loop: CAISEGVNTEAFF. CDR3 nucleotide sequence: TGTGCCATCAGTGAAGGGGTCAACACTGAAGCTTTCTTT.

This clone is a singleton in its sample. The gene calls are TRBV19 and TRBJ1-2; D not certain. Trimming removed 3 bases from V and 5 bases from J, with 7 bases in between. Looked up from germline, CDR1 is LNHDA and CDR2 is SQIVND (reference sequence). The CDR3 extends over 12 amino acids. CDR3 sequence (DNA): TGTGCCAGTAGTATGATGCTGTATGGCTACACCTTC. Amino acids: CASSMMLYGYTF.

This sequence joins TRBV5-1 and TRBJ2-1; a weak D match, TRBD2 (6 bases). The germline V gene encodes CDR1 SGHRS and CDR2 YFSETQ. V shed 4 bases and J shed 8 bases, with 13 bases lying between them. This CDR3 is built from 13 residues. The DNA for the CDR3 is TGCGCCAGCAGCATTCTACCGGGGGATGAGCAGTTCTTC. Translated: CASSILPGDEQFF.

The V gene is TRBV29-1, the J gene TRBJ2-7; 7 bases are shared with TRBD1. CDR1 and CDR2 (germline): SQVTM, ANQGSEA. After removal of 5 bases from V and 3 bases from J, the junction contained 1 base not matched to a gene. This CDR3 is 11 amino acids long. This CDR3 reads CSVWTGYEQYF. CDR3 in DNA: TGCAGCGTTTGGACAGGCTACGAGCAGTACTTC.

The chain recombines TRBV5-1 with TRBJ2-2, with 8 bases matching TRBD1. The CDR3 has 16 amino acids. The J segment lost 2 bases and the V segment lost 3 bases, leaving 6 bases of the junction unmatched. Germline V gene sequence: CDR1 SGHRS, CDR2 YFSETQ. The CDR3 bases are TGCGCCAGCAGCTGGACCGGGACAGGAAACACCGGGGAGCTGTTTTTT. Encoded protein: CASSWTGTGNTGELFF.

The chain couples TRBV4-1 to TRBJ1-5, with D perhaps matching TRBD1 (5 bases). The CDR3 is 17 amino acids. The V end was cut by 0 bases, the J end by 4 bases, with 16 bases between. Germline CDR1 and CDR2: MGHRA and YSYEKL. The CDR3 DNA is TGCGCCAGCAGCCAAGATTTTTCAAGGGGTGGAAATCAGCCCCAGCATTTT. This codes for CASSQDFSRGGNQPQHF.

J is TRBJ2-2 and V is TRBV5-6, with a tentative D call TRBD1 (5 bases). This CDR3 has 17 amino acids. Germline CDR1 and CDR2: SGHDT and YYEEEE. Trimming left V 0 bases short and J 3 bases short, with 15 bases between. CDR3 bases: TGTGCCAGCAGCTTGGGTATTAGGGGCGCGGACACCGGGGAGCTGTTTTTT. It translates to CASSLGIRGADTGELFF.

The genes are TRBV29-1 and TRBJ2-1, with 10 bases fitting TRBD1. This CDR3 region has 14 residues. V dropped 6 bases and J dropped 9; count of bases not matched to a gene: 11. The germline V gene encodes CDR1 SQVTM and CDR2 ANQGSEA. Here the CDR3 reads CSVSRQGAGSEQFF. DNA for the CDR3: TGCAGCGTCTCCAGACAGGGGGCGGGGAGTGAGCAGTTCTTC.

CDR3 nucleotides: TGTGCCAGCAGCTTGGATGCGGGGGTCTCAGATACGCAGTATTTT. This gives the protein CASSLDAGVSDTQYF. The J gene is TRBJ2-3, the V gene TRBV5-4; TRBD2 aligns across 7 bases. Germline V gene lookup returns CDR1 SGHNT and CDR2 YYREEE (reference sequence). V shed 0 bases and J 4 bases; nucleotides not matched to a gene: 5. This CDR3 is 15 amino acids long.

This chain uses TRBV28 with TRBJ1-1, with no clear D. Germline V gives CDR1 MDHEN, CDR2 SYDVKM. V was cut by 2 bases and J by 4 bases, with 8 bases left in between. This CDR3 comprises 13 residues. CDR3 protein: CASSLEFSTEAFF. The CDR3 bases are TGTGCCAGCAGTTTAGAATTTAGCACTGAAGCTTTCTTT.

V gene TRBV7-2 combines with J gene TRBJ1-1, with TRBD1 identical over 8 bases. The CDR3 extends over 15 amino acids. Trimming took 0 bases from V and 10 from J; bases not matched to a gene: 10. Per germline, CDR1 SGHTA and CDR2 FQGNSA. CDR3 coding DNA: TGTGCCAGCAGCTTAGCTAGGACAGGGTCGGCCGGAGCTTTCTTT. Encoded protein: CASSLARTGSAGAFF.

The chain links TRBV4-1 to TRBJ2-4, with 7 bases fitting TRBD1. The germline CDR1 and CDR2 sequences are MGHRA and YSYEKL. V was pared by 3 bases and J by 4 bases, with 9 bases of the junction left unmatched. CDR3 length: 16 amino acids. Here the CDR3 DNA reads TGCGCCAGCAGCCATCAGGGGGTAGGGGGTAAAAACATTCAGTACTTC. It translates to CASSHQGVGGKNIQYF.

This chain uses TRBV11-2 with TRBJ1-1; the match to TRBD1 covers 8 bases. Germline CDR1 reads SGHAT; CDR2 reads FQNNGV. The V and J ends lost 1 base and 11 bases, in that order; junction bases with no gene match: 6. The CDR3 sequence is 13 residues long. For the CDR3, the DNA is TGTGCCAGCAGCTTAGCCAGGGGGCGATTGGCTTTCTTT. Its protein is CASSLARGRLAFF.